These 28 T cell receptor beta chains were all obtained from the same sample, sequenced in a study of cytomegalovirus exposure and HLA in healthy donors. The PCR ran on 60 Vbeta and 13 Jbeta primers. The table came from immunoSEQ multiplex PCR; TCRdb's copy has only in-frame clones and leaves some out. The data contain about 140,000 clones, about 82% of them seen just once; the ten biggest clones take up approximately 2%. Sequenced: PBMCs. These receptors all come from a female donor in good health and CMV-seropositive.

The V call is TRBV7-6, the J call TRBJ2-7; 7 bases fit TRBD1. The J segment lost 4 bases and the V segment lost 4 bases, leaving 7 bases of the junction unmatched. There are 14 residues in the CDR3. Germline V gives CDR1 SGHVS, CDR2 FNYEAQ. The CDR3 protein is CASSSGTAAYEQYF. In DNA, the CDR3 is TGTGCCAGCAGCTCCGGGACAGCAGCTTACGAGCAGTACTTC.

This clone showed up just once. The rearrangement uses TRBV10-3 and TRBJ2-7; 8 bases line up with TRBD1. The CDR3 spans 16 residues. Trimming took 3 bases from V and 2 from J; bases not matched to a gene: 9. CDR1 is ENHRY and CDR2 is SYGVKD in the germline V gene. As DNA, the CDR3 is TGTGCCATCAGTGAACGTAGACAGGGGCCAGCCTACGAGCAGTACTTC. Translation: CAISERRQGPAYEQYF.

In this sample, this clone turned up a few times. The genes are TRBV6-5 and TRBJ1-5, with D possibly matching TRBD1 (6 bases). V dropped 7 bases and J dropped 0 bases, with 13 bases sitting between them. Germline CDR1 is MNHEY and CDR2 is SVGAGI. There are 15 residues in the CDR3. The CDR3 sequence is CASITGSFSNQPQHF. For the CDR3, the DNA is TGTGCCAGCATTACAGGGAGTTTTAGCAATCAGCCCCAGCATTTT.

The chain combines TRBV2 with TRBJ2-5; 9 positions match TRBD1. Trimming took 7 bases from V and 4 from J; bases not matched to a gene: 16. Per germline, CDR1 SNHLY and CDR2 FYNNEI. This CDR3 has 17 amino acids. CDR3 DNA sequence: TGTGCCAGCACAGTTAGCTACCCGGGACAGGGCCGAGAGACCCAGTACTTC. It encodes CASTVSYPGQGRETQYF.

The chain is built from TRBV6-1 and TRBJ2-4; a weak D match, TRBD1 (5 bases). V dropped 6 bases and J dropped 0 bases, with 9 bases sitting between them. The CDR3 covers 14 residues. CDR1 and CDR2 from the germline V gene are MNHNS and SASEGT. CDR3: CASRTDTAKNIQYF. Here the CDR3 DNA reads TGTGCCAGCAGGACGGACACAGCCAAAAACATTCAGTACTTC.

The chain carries TRBV7-2 and TRBJ1-1, with 8 bases aligning to TRBD1. With V trimmed by 4 bases and J by 1 base, 5 bases remained unmatched. This CDR3 spans 15 amino acids. CDR1 and CDR2 from the germline V gene are SGHTA and FQGNSA. The CDR3 DNA sequence: TGTGCCAGCAGCTCCCAGGGGGCGCGGAACACTGAAGCTTTCTTT. Translating gives CASSSQGARNTEAFF.

This clone was seen only a few times. The rearrangement uses TRBV7-6 and TRBJ1-2, with D possibly TRBD1 on 6 matching bases. V lost 5 bases to trimming and J lost 11 bases, with 15 bases between them. The germline CDR1 and CDR2 sequences are SGHVS and FNYEAQ. The CDR3 is 12 residues long. CDR3 amino acids: CASSLPGQRYTF. CDR3 bases: TGTGCCAGCAGCCTCCCGGGACAACGGTACACCTTC.

The chain is built from TRBV20-1 and TRBJ2-1; D is unclear. CDR3 length equals 11 residues. Germline V gene sequence: CDR1 DFQATT, CDR2 SNEGSKA (reference sequence). V lost 6 bases, J lost 6 bases, and 9 bases lay in between. The CDR3 sequence is CSAESVNEQFF. The CDR3 nucleotides read TGCAGTGCGGAGTCGGTCAATGAGCAGTTCTTC.

This chain uses TRBV6-6 with TRBJ1-2; 8 bases line up with TRBD1. With 5 bases clipped from V and 4 bases from J, the junction kept 9 bases outside the gene matches. Germline V lookup: CDR1 MNHNY, CDR2 SVGAGI (reference sequence). The CDR3 contains 15 residues. CDR3 region: CASSRLSGGGYGYTF. As DNA, the CDR3 is TGTGCCAGCAGTAGACTCTCAGGGGGCGGCTATGGCTACACCTTC.

The chain couples TRBV5-1 to TRBJ2-1; D remains ambiguous. The germline V and J ends were trimmed by 4 bases and 0 bases, with 11 bases remaining between them. Germline V gene data show CDR1 as SGHRS and CDR2 as YFSETQ. The CDR3 is 15 amino acids. The CDR3 sequence is CASSHAVSSYNEQFF. CDR3 DNA: TGCGCCAGCAGCCATGCCGTGAGCTCCTACAATGAGCAGTTCTTC.

The V and J genes are TRBV7-9 and TRBJ1-6; D ambiguous. The CDR3 runs to 12 residues. Germline assignment: CDR1 SEHNR and CDR2 FQNEAQ (reference sequence). Trimming took off 5 bases at V and 5 bases at J, with 4 bases between the two ends. For the CDR3, the DNA is TGTGCCAGCAGCCCAAATAATTCACCCCTCCACTTT. Amino acids: CASSPNNSPLHF.

This clone was counted a few times. The genes are TRBV19 and TRBJ2-5, with TRBD2 as a possible D gene (7 bases). Germline CDR1 reads LNHDA; CDR2 reads SQIVND (reference sequence). Trimming cost V 6 bases and J 5 bases, with 16 bases left between them. The CDR3 is 14 amino acids. The CDR3, as DNA: TGTGCCAGTAGCTCCATGGGGGGGCGGGAGACCCAGTACTTC. Translated: CASSSMGGRETQYF.

The chain is built from TRBV27 and TRBJ1-1; unclear D gene. The CDR3 consists of 13 residues. Germline V CDR1 and CDR2: MNHEY, SMNVEV (reference sequence). Trimming cost V 4 bases and J 5 bases, with 11 bases left between them. CDR3 sequence: CASSSGLLTEAFF. The CDR3 DNA is TGTGCCAGCAGTTCGGGTCTTTTAACTGAAGCTTTCTTT.

This clone was seen just once. The J gene is TRBJ2-2, the V gene TRBV2; 11 positions agree with TRBD2. After removal of 6 bases from V and 5 bases from J, the junction contained 5 bases not matched to a gene. The germline CDR1 and CDR2 sequences are SNHLY and FYNNEI. This CDR3 is 15 amino acids long. CDR3 coding DNA: TGTGCCAGCAGAGAAATAGCGGGGGGGACCGGGGAGCTGTTTTTT. The encoded protein is CASREIAGGTGELFF. The whole variable domain, remainder taken from reference TRBV2 and TRBJ2-2, is EPEVTQTPSHQVTQMGQEVILRCVPISNHLYFYWYRQILGQKVEFLVSFYNNEISEKSEIFDDQFSVERPDGSNFTLKIRSTKLEDSAMYFCASREIAGGTGELFFGEGSRLTVL.

The table lists this clone with a few counts. The genes are TRBV28 and TRBJ2-7; TRBD1 might be the D (6 bases). V dropped 5 bases and J dropped 2 bases, with 16 bases sitting between them. The CDR3 is 15 residues long. Germline lookup yields CDR1 MDHEN and CDR2 SYDVKM. CDR3 amino acids: CASSLQGKSPYEQYF. The CDR3 nucleotides read TGTGCCAGCAGTCTACAGGGTAAAAGCCCCTACGAGCAGTACTTC.

V usage is TRBV9 and J usage is TRBJ2-1; 11 bases line up with TRBD2. Trimming at V came to 3 bases and at J to 4 bases, leaving 3 bases not matched to a gene. Germline-derived CDR1 and CDR2 are SGDLS and YYNGEE. This CDR3 has 15 amino acids. CDR3 residues: CASSAGTSGYNEQFF. CDR3 DNA sequence: TGTGCCAGCAGCGCCGGGACTAGCGGTTACAATGAGCAGTTCTTC.

CDR3 protein: CASRPGLGSYNEQFF. The CDR3 DNA reads TGTGCCAGCAGACCCGGCCTAGGCTCCTACAATGAGCAGTTCTTC. The chain joins TRBV6-5 to TRBJ2-1, with no clear D. Germline CDR1 and CDR2: MNHEY and SVGAGI. Between the trimmed V and J ends, which lost 6 bases and 0 bases, there was a span of 12 bases. There are 15 residues in the CDR3.

This clone was detected only once. Other nucleotide sequences in the sample specify the same CDR3. The chain combines TRBV5-1 with TRBJ1-4; TRBD1 aligns across 9 bases. The ends lost 4 bases at V and 7 bases at J; junction bases unmatched: 5. This CDR3 is built from 14 residues. From germline, CDR1 is SGHRS and CDR2 YFSETQ. As DNA, the CDR3 is TGCGCCAGCAGCCTTGGACAGGGGTTTGAAAAACTGTTTTTT. Translated: CASSLGQGFEKLFF.

The rearrangement links TRBV7-2 to TRBJ1-2, with 8 bases aligning to TRBD1. This CDR3 region has 13 residues. The J segment lost 7 bases and the V segment lost 1 base, leaving 2 bases of the junction unmatched. In germline, CDR1 is SGHTA, CDR2 FQGNSA. This CDR3 is CASSLGDRGGYTF. CDR3 bases: TGTGCCAGCAGCTTAGGTGACAGGGGTGGCTACACCTTC.

The rearrangement links TRBV15 to TRBJ2-1; 12 bases match TRBD2. V shed 1 base, J shed 4 bases, and the junction held 2 bases outside the gene matches. Germline V gene sequence: CDR1 LNHNV, CDR2 YYDKDF (reference sequence). CDR3 length: 16 residues. As DNA, the CDR3 is TGTGCCACCAGCAGAGTGCTAGCGGGAGGGTACAATGAGCAGTTCTTC. This sequence encodes CATSRVLAGGYNEQFF.

Only a few counts were recorded for this clone. The chain couples TRBV9 to TRBJ2-2, with a possible D match to TRBD1 (6 bases). The V and J ends lost 0 bases and 7 bases respectively, with 16 bases between them. Germline lookup yields CDR1 SGDLS and CDR2 YYNGEE. The CDR3 spans 16 residues. The CDR3 DNA sequence: TGTGCCAGCAGCGTAGTTGTGACAGGTAGCGACGGGGAGCTGTTTTTT. Translated: CASSVVVTGSDGELFF.

V gene TRBV7-9 combines with J gene TRBJ2-7, with D perhaps matching TRBD1 (5 bases). Between the trimmed V and J ends, which lost 6 bases and 5 bases, there was a span of 17 bases. This CDR3 has 14 amino acids. Germline loops: CDR1 SEHNR, CDR2 FQNEAQ (reference sequence). CDR3 bases: TGTGCCAGCAGACCACAGGCCCCCCTGAACGAGCAGTACTTC. It encodes CASRPQAPLNEQYF.

Comment on this clone: One end of the junction fails to match germline, which may point to a read error. The chain carries TRBV5-4 and TRBJ1-1; D not resolved. The germline V gene encodes CDR1 SGHNT and CDR2 YYREEE (reference sequence). This CDR3 spans 12 amino acids. The CDR3 reads CASGLLSTEAFF. The CDR3 DNA reads as TGTGCCAGCGGCTTGTTATCCACTGAAGCTTTCTTT. The whole variable domain, remainder taken from reference TRBV5-4 and TRBJ1-1, is ETGVTQSPTHLIKTRGQQVTLRCSSQSGHNTVSWYQQALGQGPQFIFQYYREEENGRGNFPPRFSGLQFPNYSSELNVNALELDDSALYLCASGLLSTEAFFGQGTRLTVV.

The V call is TRBV5-8, the J call TRBJ1-1; 8 bases fit TRBD1. The V gene end was trimmed by 0 bases and the J gene end by 10 bases; junction bases not matched to a gene: 8. CDR1 and CDR2 from the germline V gene are SGHTS and YDEGEE. CDR3 length: 14 amino acids. CDR3 coding DNA: TGTGCCAGCAGCTTGGAGACAGGGGTGGCTGTAGCTTTCTTT. Translation: CASSLETGVAVAFF.

This clone occurred once. The gene calls are TRBV7-9 and TRBJ1-2; D possibly corresponds to TRBD1 (6 bases). CDR1 and CDR2 from the germline V gene are SEHNR and FQNEAQ (reference sequence). The V end lost 4 bases, the J end lost 3 bases, and 9 bases lay between the germline ends. The CDR3 runs 13 residues. CDR3 coding DNA: TGTGCCAGCAGCTCAGGGGTAGACTATGGCTACACCTTC. This sequence encodes CASSSGVDYGYTF.

This sequence joins TRBV5-4 and TRBJ2-1; 14 nucleotides agree with TRBD2. Germline CDR1 and CDR2: SGHNT and YYREEE (reference sequence). V trimming: 6 bases; J trimming: 9 bases; junction bases outside the gene matches: 17. The CDR3 runs 18 residues. The DNA of the CDR3 is TGTGCCAGCACCACCAGGCTCGGGACTAGCGGGAGCAGCGTTGAGCAGTTCTTC. It translates to CASTTRLGTSGSSVEQFF.

The rearrangement links TRBV30 to TRBJ2-7; D not resolved. The germline V and J ends were trimmed by 3 bases and 3 bases, with 12 bases remaining between them. The germline V gene encodes CDR1 GTSNPN and CDR2 SVGIG (reference sequence). The CDR3 is made up of 13 amino acids. CDR3 DNA sequence: TGTGCCTGGAGCTCTCCCTCACTCTACGAGCAGTACTTC. This gives the protein CAWSSPSLYEQYF.

The rearrangement links TRBV10-3 to TRBJ2-2; 9 nucleotides align to TRBD1. V shed 5 bases and J 4 bases; nucleotides not matched to a gene: 5. CDR1 is ENHRY and CDR2 is SYGVKD in the germline V gene. The CDR3 extends over 15 amino acids. CDR3 protein: CAISLDRGGTGELFF. The CDR3 DNA is TGTGCCATCAGTTTGGACAGGGGAGGCACCGGGGAGCTGTTTTTT.